The subject of this entry is one T cell receptor (beta chain). Its antigen is currently unknown. The data were obtained in a study of T cell responses to AZD1222 COVID-19 vaccine. Assay: immunoSEQ multiplex PCR; the TCRdb copy retains only in-frame clones and omits some. The table includes approximately 70,000 clones, 85% to 90% detected once. This CDR3 is built from 14 residues. Per germline, CDR1 MNHEY and CDR2 SMNVEV (reference sequence). V lost 3 bases and J 7 bases, leaving 16 bases between the germline ends. Study-wide points: Recipients of AZD1222 seropositive at baseline numbered only 5 to 7. Clonal diversity was possibly underestimated, and the donors were mostly white British, with more females. Targeting of unmutated variant regions was reportedly seen in nearly half of spike-specific TCRs.

Sequenced material: peripheral blood, taken 28 days after the second dose of the MenACWY control vaccine. This chain uses TRBV27 with TRBJ2-7, with D maybe TRBD2 (5 bases). The receptor's source is an adult who received the MenACWY meningococcal vaccine as a control. This CDR3 is CASSFRGPEREQYF. DNA for the CDR3: TGTGCCAGCAGTTTTCGGGGTCCCGAGAGGGAGCAGTACTTC.